This T cell receptor beta chain was identified in a study of blood T cells in healthy people across ages. This clonotype came up a few times. Antigen: not known. Study conclusions and caveats: Investigators viewed diversity estimates from one million T cells as underestimates, the study reported.

A second 7 to 11 cycle PCR used barcoded and J-beta primers. TCRdb used MiXCR to reprocess the 5' RACE reads, holding one entry per CDR3 protein. Counted here are more than 1,400,000 distinct CDR3 sequences, around 42% occurring once; the ten biggest clones make up approximately 7.9%. The CDR3 contains 15 residues. Between the trimmed V and J ends, which lost 3 bases and 0 bases, there was a span of 10 bases. This receptor was taken from a woman under 30 in good health. The V call is TRBV12-3 or TRBV12-4, the J call TRBJ2-3, with a weak D call TRBD2 (5 bases). The sequencing input was blood. This chain's CDR3 is CASSFGDLSTDTQYF. DNA for the CDR3: TGTGCCAGCAGTTTCGGGGATCTGAGCACAGATACGCAGTATTTT.